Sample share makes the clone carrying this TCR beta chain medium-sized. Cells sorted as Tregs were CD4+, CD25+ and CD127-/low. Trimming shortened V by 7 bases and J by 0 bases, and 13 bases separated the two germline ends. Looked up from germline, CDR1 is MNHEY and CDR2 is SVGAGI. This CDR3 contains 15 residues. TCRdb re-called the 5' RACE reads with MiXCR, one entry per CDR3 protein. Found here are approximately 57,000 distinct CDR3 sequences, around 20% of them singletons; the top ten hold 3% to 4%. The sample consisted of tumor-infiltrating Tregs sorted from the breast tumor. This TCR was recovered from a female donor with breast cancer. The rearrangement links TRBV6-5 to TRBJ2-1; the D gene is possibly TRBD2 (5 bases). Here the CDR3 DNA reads TGTGCCAGCAACAACCTGGGGAGCTCCTACAATGAGCAGTTCTTC. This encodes CASNNLGSSYNEQFF.